The T cell receptor (beta chain) under discussion was sequenced for a study of T cell responses to AZD1222 COVID-19 vaccine. Repertoires were generated with immunoSEQ multiplex PCR, while TCRdb's copy carries only in-frame clones and drops some. This table holds some 180,000 clones, approximately 92% found once. Germline V gene sequence: CDR1 SGHTA, CDR2 FQGNSA. The ends were cut back, 7 bases at V and 2 bases at J, with 12 bases in the middle. This CDR3 contains 14 residues. The TCR comes from an adult in good health. The gene calls are TRBV7-2 and TRBJ1-3; D might be TRBD1 (5 bases). Source: peripheral blood, taken on day 0 of AZD1222 vaccination. The chain's CDR3 is CASTPGGAGNTIYF. CDR3 bases: TGTGCCAGCACCCCCGGGGGGGCTGGAAACACCATATATTTT.